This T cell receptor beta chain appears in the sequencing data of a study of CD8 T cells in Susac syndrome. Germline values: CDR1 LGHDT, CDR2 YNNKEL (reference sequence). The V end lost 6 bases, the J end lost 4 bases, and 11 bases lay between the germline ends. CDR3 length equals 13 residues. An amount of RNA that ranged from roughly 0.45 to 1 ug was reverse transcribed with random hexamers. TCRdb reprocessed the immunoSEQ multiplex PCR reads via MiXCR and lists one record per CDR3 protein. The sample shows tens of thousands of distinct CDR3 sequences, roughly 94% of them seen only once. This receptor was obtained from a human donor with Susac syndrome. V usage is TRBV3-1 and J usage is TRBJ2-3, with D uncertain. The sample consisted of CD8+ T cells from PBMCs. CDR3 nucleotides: TGTGCCAGCAGTCCCATAGCCGCAGATACGCAGTATTTT. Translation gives CASSPIAADTQYF.